These 30 T cell receptor beta chains originate from one sample sequenced in a study of molecular identifiers for immune sequencing clone quantification. From the PCR reads, TCRdb called clonotypes with MiXCR, one entry per CDR3 protein. The table records approximately 54,000 distinct CDR3 sequences, roughly 24% of them present only once. The sequenced sample consisted of naive CD8+ T cells from blood, with Jurkat cell RNA spiked in. Subset meaning: FACS-sorted CD8+CD4-CCR7+CD45RA+ naive T cells. All receptors come from a human donor in good health. Some libraries in this study had Jurkat cell RNA spiked in.

This clonotype was seen a handful of times. This sequence may be a read error, since a much larger clone differs from it by one base. This chain uses TRBV28 with TRBJ1-1; D not resolved. Germline V gene data show CDR1 as MDHEN and CDR2 as SYDVKM. This CDR3 comprises 12 residues. In nucleotides, the CDR3 is TGTGCCAGCAGTGGATGGTACACTGGAGCTTTCTTT. Its translation is CASSGWYTGAFF.

This clonotype was counted only a few times. This rearrangement joins TRBV4-3 to TRBJ2-1, with a tentative D call TRBD1 (6 bases). This CDR3 spans 16 amino acids. The germline gives CDR1 LGHNA, CDR2 YSLEER. V dropped 0 bases and J dropped 0 bases, with 9 bases sitting between them. CDR3 region: CASSQETGISYNEQFF. CDR3 nucleotides: TGCGCCAGCAGCCAAGAGACAGGAATCTCCTACAATGAGCAGTTCTTC.

This clonotype showed up many times. CDR3 residues: CASSGVGSADTQYF. In DNA form, the CDR3 reads TGTGCCAGCAGTGGGGTTGGGAGCGCAGATACGCAGTATTTT. The V gene is TRBV2, the J gene TRBJ2-3; a possible D gene is TRBD2 (5 bases). CDR3 length: 14 residues. The V gene's germline CDR1 is SNHLY and CDR2 FYNNEI. V shed 4 bases and J shed 4 bases, with 12 bases lying between them.

Comments on this clonotype: The junction does not match germline at one end; this may be a read error. The chain couples TRBV11-2 to TRBJ2-5; D is perhaps TRBD1 (5 bases). CDR1 and CDR2 (germline): SGHAT, FQNNGV. CDR3 length equals 14 residues. The CDR3, as DNA: TGTGCCAGCAGCTCGACAGAAGAACAAGAGGCCCAGTACTTC. Translating gives CASSSTEEQEAQYF.

This clonotype was detected many times. The CDR3 loop is CSARGGTGYSYEQYF. In nucleotides, the CDR3 is TGCAGTGCTAGAGGAGGGACAGGGTACTCCTACGAGCAGTACTTC. The chain carries TRBV20-1 and TRBJ2-7, with 9 bases aligning to TRBD1. The V gene's germline CDR1 is DFQATT and CDR2 SNEGSKA (reference sequence). The CDR3 covers 15 residues. The V and J ends lost 1 base and 0 bases, in that order; junction bases with no gene match: 4.

This clonotype was found many times. V and J are TRBV27 and TRBJ1-1; D is unclear. The CDR3 totals 11 residues. V dropped 6 bases and J dropped 2 bases, with 4 bases sitting between them. CDR1 and CDR2 (germline): MNHEY, SMNVEV (reference sequence). CDR3 in DNA: TGTGCCAGCAGAAGAAACACTGAAGCTTTCTTT. This encodes CASRRNTEAFF.

The V and J genes are TRBV4-1 and TRBJ1-2; D gene uncertain. The CDR3 sequence is 14 residues long. The germline CDR1 and CDR2 sequences are MGHRA and YSYEKL. The V end lost 3 bases, the J end lost 2 bases, and 10 bases lay between the germline ends. The CDR3 protein is CASSQENNNYGYTF. In DNA, the CDR3 is TGCGCCAGCAGCCAGGAAAACAACAACTATGGCTACACCTTC.

As concerns this clonotype: A read error may be the cause here, since a much bigger clone is one base away. V and J are TRBV27 and TRBJ2-7; possible D gene TRBD2, 5 bases. This CDR3 is 13 amino acids long. Germline V gene data show CDR1 as MNHEY and CDR2 as SMNVEV (reference sequence). The CDR3 nucleotides are TGTGCCAGCAGTTTCCGCGCGGGTTACGAGCAGCACTTC. Amino acid sequence: CASSFRAGYEQHF.

As regards this clonotype: An end of the junction does not agree with germline; a read error may underlie this. This CDR3 is CASSLGEDF. The DNA of the CDR3 is TGTGCCAGCAGCTTGGGGGAGGATTTT. This chain connects TRBV7-9 to TRBJ2-3; tentatively, D is TRBD2 (6 bases). CDR1 and CDR2 from the germline V gene are SEHNR and FQNEAQ (reference sequence). The CDR3 runs 9 residues.

In this sample, this clonotype turned up once. With a much larger clone just one base away, this may be a read error. V is TRBV4-1 and J is TRBJ1-4; D is ambiguous. CDR3 length: 15 amino acids. Trimming left V 0 bases short and J 7 bases short, with 12 bases between. Germline V gene lookup returns CDR1 MGHRA and CDR2 YSYEKL. CDR3: CASSQDLEGVEKLFF. The CDR3 nucleotides are TGCGCCAGCAGCCAAGATTTGGAAGGTGTTGAAAAACTGTTTTTT.

About this clonotype: Given a much more abundant clone one base away, this may be a read error. The V call is TRBV7-9, the J call TRBJ2-6; D is possibly TRBD1 (6 bases). Germline V gene sequence: CDR1 SEHNR, CDR2 FQNEAQ (reference sequence). This CDR3 has 16 residues. In DNA, the CDR3 is TGTGCTGTTCAGGGACAACCACTCTCTGGGGCCAACGTCCTGTCTTTC. Residues: CAVQGQPLSGANVLSF.

This clonotype was detected only a few times. The chain combines TRBV30 with TRBJ2-2, with D maybe TRBD2 (6 bases). Looked up from germline, CDR1 is GTSNPN and CDR2 is SVGIG (reference sequence). This CDR3 has 15 amino acids. V was shortened by 2 bases and J by 0 bases, with 10 bases between the two germline ends. The CDR3: CAWSHGGSNTGELFF. DNA for the CDR3: TGTGCCTGGAGTCATGGGGGGTCGAACACCGGGGAGCTGTTTTTT.

The chain links TRBV19 to TRBJ2-7, with D maybe TRBD2 (5 bases). The V and J ends lost 3 bases and 6 bases respectively, with 9 bases between them. Germline CDR1 is LNHDA and CDR2 is SQIVND (reference sequence). The CDR3 length is 12 residues. CDR3 nucleotide sequence: TGTGCCAGTAGTATTGCCGGGGTCGAGCAGTACTTC. It codes for CASSIAGVEQYF.

Note on this clonotype: A much larger clone differs from this one at a single base, so this may be a read error. This chain uses TRBV20-1 with TRBJ2-7; no clear D gene. The germline V gene encodes CDR1 DFQATT and CDR2 SNEGSKA (reference sequence). The V and J ends lost 0 bases and 3 bases respectively, with 9 bases between them. The CDR3 length is 13 residues. CDR3 sequence (DNA): TGCAGTGCTAGAGAAAGCAGGAGCTACGAGCAGTACTTC. It translates to CSARESRSYEQYF.

This clonotype was seen ten or more times. The J gene is TRBJ2-7, the V gene TRBV6-5; 14 nucleotides line up with TRBD2. Per germline, CDR1 MNHEY and CDR2 SVGAGI. This CDR3 contains 15 residues. With V trimmed by 7 bases and J by 4 bases, 6 bases remained unmatched. Here the CDR3 reads CASTLGLAGVYEQYF. In DNA, the CDR3 is TGTGCCAGCACCCTGGGACTAGCGGGAGTTTACGAGCAGTACTTC.

This clonotype was found many times. J is TRBJ2-7 and V is TRBV28, with a weak D call TRBD2 (5 bases). With 2 bases removed from V and 2 bases from J, the gap between germline ends came to 10 bases. This CDR3 is 14 amino acids long. Germline CDR1 is MDHEN and CDR2 is SYDVKM. The CDR3 reads CASSLRGITYEQYF. The CDR3 region has the DNA TGTGCCAGCAGTTTACGAGGGATCACCTACGAGCAGTACTTC.

The chain carries TRBV4-3 and TRBJ2-2, with D hard to call. V lost 1 base to trimming and J lost 4 bases, with 10 bases between them. The CDR3 has 15 amino acids. The germline CDR1 and CDR2 sequences are LGHNA and YSLEER. DNA for the CDR3: TGCGCCAGCAGCCAAGGGTGGGGTGGCACCGGGGAGCTGTTTTTT. This sequence encodes CASSQGWGGTGELFF.

On this clonotype itself: A single base separates this from a much larger clone, so it may be a read error. This chain uses TRBV12-3 or TRBV12-4 with TRBJ1-4; 7 positions agree with TRBD1. The CDR3 is 16 amino acids. As DNA, the CDR3 is TGTACCAGCAGCAATGCCGAGACAGGGACTAATGAAAAACTGTTTTTT. It translates to CTSSNAETGTNEKLFF.

Ten or more counts support this clonotype. The rearrangement joins TRBV5-4 to TRBJ2-2; 10 bases are a match to TRBD1. Trimming at V came to 7 bases and at J to 6 bases, leaving 12 bases not matched to a gene. There are 16 residues in the CDR3. Germline V gene data show CDR1 as SGHNT and CDR2 as YYREEE (reference sequence). The CDR3 DNA follows: TGTGCCAGCTCGCCGGAAGGGACAGGGGTCGCCGGGGAGCTGTTTTTT. It specifies CASSPEGTGVAGELFF.

Comment on this clonotype: A single base separates this from a much larger clone, so it may be a read error. The rearrangement joins TRBV12-5 to TRBJ1-1; maybe TRBD1 (6 bases). CDR3 length: 14 amino acids. V was clipped by 5 bases and J by 4 bases, with 14 bases between them. Germline assignment: CDR1 LGHNT and CDR2 FRNRAP. This CDR3 reads CASGEGGLGTEAFF. CDR3 DNA: TGTGCTAGTGGTGAGGGGGGTCTGGGCACTGAAGCTTTCTTT.

This clonotype was found a few times. A single base separates this from a much larger clone, so it may be a read error. The gene calls are TRBV29-1 and TRBJ2-6; D may be TRBD1 (5 bases). Germline CDR1 is SQVTM and CDR2 is ANQGSEA. The CDR3 sequence is 13 residues long. This chain's CDR3 is CSVSLSGANVPTF. CDR3 coding DNA: TGCAGCGTTAGTTTATCTGGGGCCAACGTCCCGACTTTC.

To note about this clonotype: A much larger clone lies one base from this, so it may be a read error. The missing conserved phenylalanine or tryptophan at the end of this CDR3 makes a read error likely. V and J are TRBV6-2 or TRBV6-3 and TRBJ2-3; 7 nucleotides agree with TRBD1. This CDR3 has 15 residues. J was trimmed by 4 bases and V by 7 bases; bases with no gene match: 11. CDR1 MNHEY and CDR2 SVGEGT come from the germline V gene. The CDR3, as DNA: TGTGCCAGCACCGTGGACAGGTCTGATCCAGATACGCAGTATCTT. This translates into CASTVDRSDPDTQYL.

Concerning this clonotype: No conserved phenylalanine or tryptophan ends this CDR3, so it is likely a read error. V usage is TRBV30 and J usage is TRBJ2-1, with 10 nucleotides matching TRBD2. CDR1 GTSNPN and CDR2 SVGIG come from the germline V gene (reference sequence). V dropped 4 bases and J dropped 1; count of bases not matched to a gene: 1. This CDR3 region has 14 residues. The CDR3 coding sequence is TGTGCCTGGACGACTAGCGGGTCCTACAATGAGCAGTTCCTC. Its translation: CAWTTSGSYNEQFL.

This clonotype has ten or more counts. DNA for the CDR3: TGTGCCAGCAGTTTCAGCACTGAAGCTTTCTTT. This gives the protein CASSFSTEAFF. J is TRBJ1-1 and V is TRBV6-2 or TRBV6-3, with D uncertain. The CDR3 covers 11 residues. CDR1 is MNHEY and CDR2 is SVGEGT in the germline V gene. Trimming took 4 bases from V and 4 from J, leaving 4 bases between them.

This clonotype was observed many times. This chain joins TRBV5-1 and TRBJ2-7, with D unresolved. This CDR3 contains 14 residues. V was shortened by 2 bases and J by 7 bases, with 16 bases between the two germline ends. Per the germline V gene, CDR1 is SGHRS and CDR2 is YFSETQ. The CDR3 sequence: CASSLRATAEEQYF. The CDR3 coding sequence is TGCGCCAGCAGCTTAAGGGCCACGGCGGAAGAGCAGTACTTC.

This clonotype was seen repeatedly, ten times or more. The chain employs TRBV7-8 and TRBJ2-7; D is uncertain. The CDR3 contains 14 residues. Germline V gene data show CDR1 as SGHVS and CDR2 as FQNEAQ. Trimming removed 4 bases at V and 3 bases at J, with 13 bases between. CDR3 in DNA: TGTGCCAGCAGCTCCCGAGGACGGTTCTACGAGCAGTACTTC. Its protein product is CASSSRGRFYEQYF.

In its sample, this clonotype was seen many times. The gene calls are TRBV7-9 and TRBJ2-3; D is undetermined. Trimming shortened V by 5 bases and J by 6 bases, and 9 bases separated the two germline ends. CDR1 SEHNR and CDR2 FQNEAQ come from the germline V gene (reference sequence). The CDR3 is 12 amino acids. The CDR3 coding sequence is TGTGCCAGCAGCCCGACGCGGGATACGCAGTATTTT. It yields the protein CASSPTRDTQYF. Variable domain in full (rest from reference TRBV7-9 and TRBJ2-3): DTGVSQNPRHKITKRGQNVTFRCDPISEHNRLYWYRQTLGQGPEFLTYFQNEAQLEKSRLLSDRFSAERPKGSFSTLEIQRTEQGDSAMYLCASSPTRDTQYFGPGTRLTVL.

This chain uses TRBV6-2 or TRBV6-3 with TRBJ2-7; D possibly corresponds to TRBD2 (6 bases). CDR1 is MNHEY, CDR2 SVGEGT, per germline. Between the trimmed V and J ends, which lost 5 bases and 1 base, there was a span of 27 bases. CDR3 size: 19 residues. For the CDR3, the DNA is TGTGCCAGCAGTATCCTCGGGCGGGATCGGACCTGGGAGTCCTACGAGCAGTACTTC. Translation gives CASSILGRDRTWESYEQYF.

This clonotype was detected ten times or more. The chain carries TRBV7-8 and TRBJ2-2; D may be TRBD2 (6 bases). The V end was cut by 2 bases, the J end by 4 bases, with 14 bases between. Germline V lookup: CDR1 SGHVS, CDR2 FQNEAQ. There are 16 residues in the CDR3. The CDR3 spells CASSLLEEGSTGELFF. The CDR3 DNA follows: TGTGCCAGCAGCTTACTAGAGGAGGGGAGCACCGGGGAGCTGTTTTTT.

At least ten counts were recorded for this clonotype. A read error may account for a junction end that differs from germline. This chain links TRBV27 with TRBJ2-7, with a weak D call TRBD2 (6 bases). There are 13 residues in the CDR3. Germline CDR1 and CDR2: MNHEY and SMNVEV (reference sequence). The CDR3 nucleotides read TGCGCCAGCAGCCACGGCGGGGCCTACGAGCAGTACTTC. It translates to CASSHGGAYEQYF.